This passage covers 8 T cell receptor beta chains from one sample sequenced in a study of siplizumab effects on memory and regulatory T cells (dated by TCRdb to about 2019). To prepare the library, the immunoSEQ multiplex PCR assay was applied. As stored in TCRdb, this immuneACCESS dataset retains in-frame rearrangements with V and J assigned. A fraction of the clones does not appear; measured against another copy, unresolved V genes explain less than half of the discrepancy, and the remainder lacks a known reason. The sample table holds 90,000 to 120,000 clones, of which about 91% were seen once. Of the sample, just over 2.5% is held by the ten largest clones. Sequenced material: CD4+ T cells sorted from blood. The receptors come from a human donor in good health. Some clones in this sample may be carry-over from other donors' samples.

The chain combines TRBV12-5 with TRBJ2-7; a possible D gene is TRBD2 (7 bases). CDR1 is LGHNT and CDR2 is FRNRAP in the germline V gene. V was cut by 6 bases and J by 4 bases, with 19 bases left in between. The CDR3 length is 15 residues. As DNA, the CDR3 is TGTGCTAGTGGCACGGGGGCGGGAGATGGATACGAGCAGTACTTC. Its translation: CASGTGAGDGYEQYF.

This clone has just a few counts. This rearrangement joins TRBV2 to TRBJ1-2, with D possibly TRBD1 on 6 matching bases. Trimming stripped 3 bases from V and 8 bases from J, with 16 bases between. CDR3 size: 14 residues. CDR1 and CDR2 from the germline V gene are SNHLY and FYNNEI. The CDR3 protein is CASSDFVQGEGYTF. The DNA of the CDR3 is TGTGCCAGCAGTGATTTCGTACAGGGTGAAGGCTACACCTTC.

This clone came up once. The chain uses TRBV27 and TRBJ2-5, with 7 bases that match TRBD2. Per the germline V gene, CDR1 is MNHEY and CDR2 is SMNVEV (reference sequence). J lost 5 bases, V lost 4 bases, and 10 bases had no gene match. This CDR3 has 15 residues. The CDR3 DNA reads TGTGCCAGCAGTTCGGTGGCGGGAGTTAGGGAGACCCAGTACTTC. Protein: CASSSVAGVRETQYF.

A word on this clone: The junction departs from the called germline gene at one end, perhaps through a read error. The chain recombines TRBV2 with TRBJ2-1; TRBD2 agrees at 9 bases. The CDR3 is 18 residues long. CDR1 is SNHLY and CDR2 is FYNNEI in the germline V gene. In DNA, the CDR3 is TGTGCCAGCAGAGAAGCGGGCGGGAGGGCCATAGGCTACAATGAGCAGTTCTTC. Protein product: CASREAGGRAIGYNEQFF.

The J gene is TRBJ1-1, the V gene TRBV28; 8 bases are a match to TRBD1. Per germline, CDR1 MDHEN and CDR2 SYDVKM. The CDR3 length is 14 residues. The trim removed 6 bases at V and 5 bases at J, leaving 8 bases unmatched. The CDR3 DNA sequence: TGTGCCAGCAGCCAATGGACAGGGTGGACTGAAGCTTTCTTT. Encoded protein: CASSQWTGWTEAFF.

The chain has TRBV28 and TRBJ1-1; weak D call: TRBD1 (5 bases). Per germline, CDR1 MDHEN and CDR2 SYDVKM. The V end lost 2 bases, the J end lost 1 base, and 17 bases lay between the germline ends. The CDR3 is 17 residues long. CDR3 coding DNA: TGTGCCAGCAGTTTAACTCCACGACAGTTGAGGAACACTGAAGCTTTCTTT. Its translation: CASSLTPRQLRNTEAFF.

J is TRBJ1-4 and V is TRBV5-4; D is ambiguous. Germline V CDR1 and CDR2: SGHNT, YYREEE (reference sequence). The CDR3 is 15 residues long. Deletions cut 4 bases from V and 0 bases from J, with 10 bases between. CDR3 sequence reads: CASSQLGATNEKLFF. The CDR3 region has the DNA TGTGCCAGCAGCCAACTCGGAGCAACTAATGAAAAACTGTTTTTT.

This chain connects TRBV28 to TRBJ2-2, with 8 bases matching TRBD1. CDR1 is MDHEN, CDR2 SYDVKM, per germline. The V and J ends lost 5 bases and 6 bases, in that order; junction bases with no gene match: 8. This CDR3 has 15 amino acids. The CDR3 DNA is TGTGCCAGCAGTAGGACAGGGCAGACGGCCGGGGAGCTGTTTTTT. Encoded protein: CASSRTGQTAGELFF. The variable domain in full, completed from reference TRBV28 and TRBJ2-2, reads DVKVTQSSRYLVKRTGEKVFLECVQDMDHENMFWYRQDPGLGLRLIYFSYDVKMKEKGDIPEGYSVSREKKERFSLILESASTNQTSMYLCASSRTGQTAGELFFGEGSRLTVL.